The next 27 T cell receptor beta chains were all read from a single sample in a study of T cell changes during pregnancy in multiple sclerosis. Only in-frame clones appear in the TCRdb table, and some are missing; sequencing was by immunoSEQ multiplex PCR. The sample yields some 17,000 clones, roughly 87% seen once. The sample in question was CD8+ T cells from peripheral blood mononuclear cells, obtained after pregnancy. Every receptor here comes from a female donor in good health, enrolled as a control in a pregnancy study.

V and J are TRBV2 and TRBJ1-3, with 7 bases matching TRBD1. There are 13 residues in the CDR3. CDR1 is SNHLY, CDR2 FYNNEI, per germline. The trim removed 7 bases at V and 2 bases at J, leaving 2 bases unmatched. CDR3 sequence reads: CASTDRAGNTIYF. In DNA form, the CDR3 reads TGTGCCAGCACCGACAGGGCTGGAAACACCATATATTTT.

This chain uses TRBV29-1 with TRBJ2-3; maybe TRBD1 (6 bases). The germline gives CDR1 SQVTM, CDR2 ANQGSEA. This CDR3 region has 11 residues. V was cut by 4 bases and J by 11 bases, with 13 bases left in between. Written as DNA, the CDR3 is TGCAGCGTTGTTATAGGGGGTGAGCAGTATTTT. It is translated as CSVVIGGEQYF.

This chain links TRBV29-1 with TRBJ2-7; perhaps TRBD2 as D (7 bases). The CDR3 sequence is 14 residues long. In germline, CDR1 is SQVTM, CDR2 ANQGSEA. Trimming shortened V by 4 bases and J by 6 bases, and 19 bases separated the two germline ends. The CDR3 DNA follows: TGCAGCGTTGTGGGGGGGGCAGGTCTCAGCGAGCAGTACTTC. Amino acid sequence: CSVVGGAGLSEQYF.

The rearrangement uses TRBV19 and TRBJ1-1; possibly TRBD1 for D (5 bases). V dropped 3 bases and J dropped 5 bases, with 10 bases sitting between them. The CDR3 extends over 13 amino acids. CDR1 and CDR2 (germline): LNHDA, SQIVND (reference sequence). CDR3 sequence reads: CASSMGLGTEAFF. The CDR3 bases are TGTGCCAGTAGTATGGGGCTGGGGACTGAAGCTTTCTTT.

The chain is built from TRBV27 and TRBJ2-1, with 10 bases aligning to TRBD2. This CDR3 comprises 16 residues. Germline assignment: CDR1 MNHEY and CDR2 SMNVEV (reference sequence). The V gene end was trimmed by 5 bases and the J gene end by 0 bases; junction bases not matched to a gene: 4. As DNA, the CDR3 is TGTGCCAGCAGTGAACTAGCGGGAAGCTCCTACAATGAGCAGTTCTTC. It yields the protein CASSELAGSSYNEQFF.

This rearrangement joins TRBV5-1 to TRBJ2-2; a weak D match, TRBD1 (6 bases). Trimming left V 0 bases short and J 0 bases short, with 15 bases between. Germline CDR1 SGHRS, CDR2 YFSETQ. This CDR3 has 18 residues. The chain's CDR3 is CASSLGWTEYSNTGELFF. Written as DNA, the CDR3 is TGCGCCAGCAGCTTGGGCTGGACAGAATATTCGAACACCGGGGAGCTGTTTTTT.

This rearrangement joins TRBV27 to TRBJ2-7; weak D call: TRBD2 (6 bases). The germline gives CDR1 MNHEY, CDR2 SMNVEV (reference sequence). With 2 bases removed from V and 3 bases from J, the gap between germline ends came to 11 bases. CDR3 length: 14 amino acids. The CDR3 nucleotides are TGTGCCAGCAGTTTAGGATTAGCGGTCTACGAGCAGTACTTC. Amino acid sequence: CASSLGLAVYEQYF.

The genes are TRBV19 and TRBJ1-5, with a possible D match to TRBD1 (6 bases). Trimming removed 1 base at V and 6 bases at J, with 22 bases between. The germline gives CDR1 LNHDA, CDR2 SQIVND (reference sequence). This CDR3 is built from 18 residues. CDR3 DNA: TGTGCCAGTAGTATAGTTTGGTCGGACGGGGGGCTGGGTCAGCCCCAGCATTTT. It encodes CASSIVWSDGGLGQPQHF.

The rearrangement joins TRBV7-3 to TRBJ1-1; no reliable D call. This CDR3 has 12 amino acids. V was trimmed by 3 bases and J by 1 base, leaving 3 bases between them. Germline CDR1 SGHTA, CDR2 FQGTGA. The CDR3 region is CASSFGNTEAFF. In DNA form, the CDR3 reads TGTGCCAGCAGCTTCGGGAACACTGAAGCTTTCTTT. Variable domain in full (rest from reference TRBV7-3 and TRBJ1-1): GAGVSQTPSNKVTEKGKYVELRCDPISGHTALYWYRQSLGQGPEFLIYFQGTGAADDSGLPNDRFFAVRPEGSVSTLKIQRTERGDSAVYLCASSFGNTEAFFGQGTRLTVV.

This clone is categorized as medium-sized. This CDR3 is also generated by other DNA sequences in the sample. The chain is built from TRBV5-5 and TRBJ2-7, with 9 bases fitting TRBD1. The CDR3 is 15 residues long. Trimming removed 0 bases from V and 4 bases from J; junction bases left unmatched: 5. Germline-derived CDR1 and CDR2 are SGHKS and YYEKEE (reference sequence). Written as DNA, the CDR3 is TGTGCCAGCAGCTTGGGGGGGGACAGGGCATACGAGCAGTACTTC. It translates to CASSLGGDRAYEQYF.

This sequence joins TRBV5-1 and TRBJ2-7; D is undetermined. Trimming took 0 bases from V and 3 from J, leaving 7 bases between them. Germline assignment: CDR1 SGHRS and CDR2 YFSETQ. There are 13 residues in the CDR3. The CDR3 nucleotides are TGCGCCAGCAGCTTGGCAGTATACTACGAGCAGTACTTC. Its protein is CASSLAVYYEQYF.

The V and J genes are TRBV28 and TRBJ1-5, with D unclear. The CDR3 runs 14 residues. Germline CDR1 is MDHEN and CDR2 is SYDVKM. Trimming removed 3 bases from V and 1 base from J, with 7 bases in between. CDR3 DNA: TGTGCCAGCAGTTTGGGCGGGAGCAATCAGCCCCAGCATTTT. It yields the protein CASSLGGSNQPQHF.

The chain combines TRBV27 with TRBJ1-1; a weak D match, TRBD1 (6 bases). Germline V CDR1 and CDR2: MNHEY, SMNVEV (reference sequence). The V end was cut by 4 bases, the J end by 6 bases, with 12 bases between. The CDR3 spans 13 residues. CDR3 in amino acids: CASSSRGVAEAFF. The CDR3 DNA follows: TGTGCCAGCAGTTCCAGGGGAGTCGCTGAAGCTTTCTTT.

The chain carries TRBV6-5 and TRBJ1-1, with 7 bases aligning to TRBD1. Germline CDR1 reads MNHEY; CDR2 reads SVGAGI. V trimming: 5 bases; J trimming: 1 base; junction bases outside the gene matches: 7. The CDR3 has 15 amino acids. The CDR3 is CASSPDRATNTEAFF. The CDR3 coding sequence is TGTGCCAGCAGTCCTGACAGGGCGACGAACACTGAAGCTTTCTTT.

This clone was recorded only once. This rearrangement joins TRBV6-4 to TRBJ2-2, with a tentative D call TRBD2 (6 bases). Germline V lookup: CDR1 MRHNA, CDR2 SNTAGT. This CDR3 region has 14 residues. The V gene lost 4 bases and the J gene lost 3 bases, with 9 bases spanning the gap. The CDR3 is CASSAGDHTGELFF. The CDR3 DNA follows: TGTGCCAGCAGTGCGGGGGATCACACCGGGGAGCTGTTTTTT.

Sample share makes this clone medium-sized (0.01 to 0.1%). The chain uses TRBV11-3 and TRBJ2-7, with TRBD2 as a possible D gene (5 bases). This CDR3 region has 17 residues. V lost 4 bases and J lost 2, with 21 bases in between. Germline CDR1 and CDR2: SGHNT and YENEEA. The CDR3 sequence is CASSSCLAKGVTYEQYF. The CDR3 DNA is TGTGCCAGCAGCTCCTGCCTAGCCAAGGGTGTAACCTACGAGCAGTACTTC.

The J gene is TRBJ2-6, the V gene TRBV9; D not certain. CDR1 and CDR2 (germline): SGDLS, YYNGEE. This CDR3 is 12 amino acids long. V gave up 9 bases and J gave up 0 bases, with 4 bases separating them. Here the CDR3 DNA reads TGTGCCAACTACTCTGGGGCCAACGTCCTGACTTTC. Its translation: CANYSGANVLTF.

The chain employs TRBV2 and TRBJ1-1, with unresolved D. CDR3 size: 12 residues. Germline V gene sequence: CDR1 SNHLY, CDR2 FYNNEI. Deletions cut 10 bases from V and 1 base from J, with 10 bases between. DNA of the CDR3: TGTGCCACCGCCTTCGGGAACACTGAAGCTTTCTTT. Its translation: CATAFGNTEAFF.

This clone was seen once. CDR3 sequence reads: CASSTGQGLNYGYTF. In nucleotides, the CDR3 is TGTGCCAGTAGTACTGGACAGGGGCTTAACTATGGCTACACCTTC. The chain couples TRBV19 to TRBJ1-2; 9 bases are a match to TRBD1. The V segment lost 4 bases and the J segment 1 base; nucleotides outside the gene matches: 4. This CDR3 is 15 amino acids long. Germline V gene data show CDR1 as LNHDA and CDR2 as SQIVND (reference sequence).

This clone was detected once. The V and J genes are TRBV13 and TRBJ2-7; TRBD1 is a possible D gene (6 bases). This CDR3 contains 14 residues. V gave up 5 bases and J gave up 5 bases, with 16 bases separating them. Looked up from germline, CDR1 is PRHDT and CDR2 is FYEKMQ (reference sequence). CDR3 DNA: TGTGCCAGCAGCCCGTTAGCAGGGGCGAACGAGCAGTACTTC. This sequence encodes CASSPLAGANEQYF. Full variable domain (rest looked up from reference TRBV13 and TRBJ2-7): AAGVIQSPRHLIKEKRETATLKCYPIPRHDTVYWYQQGPGQDPQFLISFYEKMQSDKGSIPDRFSAQQFSDYHSELNMSSLELGDSALYFCASSPLAGANEQYFGPGTRLTVT.

This chain uses TRBV15 with TRBJ2-2, with TRBD2 matching over 9 bases. The V gene's germline CDR1 is LNHNV and CDR2 YYDKDF (reference sequence). The J segment lost 3 bases and the V segment lost 2 bases, leaving 7 bases of the junction unmatched. The length of the CDR3 is 17 residues. In nucleotides, the CDR3 is TGTGCCACCAGCAGAAATCAGCGGGGGGATGACACCGGGGAGCTGTTTTTT. This gives the protein CATSRNQRGDDTGELFF.

This chain uses TRBV6-1 with TRBJ2-3; the D gene is possibly TRBD1 (5 bases). V was trimmed by 3 bases and J by 4 bases, leaving 17 bases between them. This CDR3 region has 16 residues. Per the germline V gene, CDR1 is MNHNS and CDR2 is SASEGT. The CDR3 is CASSETPQVPPDTQYF. In DNA, the CDR3 is TGTGCCAGCAGTGAGACTCCACAGGTCCCCCCAGATACGCAGTATTTT.

This clone turned up a few times. J is TRBJ1-5 and V is TRBV7-9, with D uncertain. Deletions cut 1 base from V and 0 bases from J, with 4 bases between. Germline values: CDR1 SEHNR, CDR2 FQNEAQ (reference sequence). The CDR3 is 14 amino acids. CDR3 nucleotides: TGTGCCAGCAGCTTAGGTAATAGCAATCAGCCCCAGCATTTT. This gives the protein CASSLGNSNQPQHF. The variable domain in full, completed from reference TRBV7-9 and TRBJ1-5, reads DTGVSQNPRHKITKRGQNVTFRCDPISEHNRLYWYRQTLGQGPEFLTYFQNEAQLEKSRLLSDRFSAERPKGSFSTLEIQRTEQGDSAMYLCASSLGNSNQPQHFGDGTRLSIL.

The sample holds one count of this clone. V is TRBV7-9 and J is TRBJ1-1; 8 positions match TRBD1. Germline CDR1 reads SEHNR; CDR2 reads FQNEAQ (reference sequence). Trimming cost V 5 bases and J 5 bases; bases outside gene matches: 4. CDR3 length equals 13 residues. CDR3 nucleotide sequence: TGTGCCAGCAGCAGCGGACAGGGAACTGAAGCTTTCTTT. This translates into CASSSGQGTEAFF.

The chain employs TRBV5-1 and TRBJ1-2; 9 positions match TRBD1. Germline CDR1 reads SGHRS; CDR2 reads YFSETQ. V was pared by 4 bases and J by 7 bases, with 11 bases of the junction left unmatched. The CDR3 has 15 residues. The CDR3: CASSVSPRTGAGYTF. The CDR3 DNA is TGCGCCAGCAGCGTCTCTCCGAGGACAGGGGCTGGCTACACCTTC.

The rearrangement joins TRBV7-9 to TRBJ2-7; possibly TRBD1 for D (6 bases). There are 12 residues in the CDR3. Germline loops: CDR1 SEHNR, CDR2 FQNEAQ (reference sequence). V lost 4 bases, J lost 6 bases, and 10 bases lay in between. CDR3 protein: CASSSTGFEQYF. The DNA for the CDR3 is TGTGCCAGCAGCTCCACAGGGTTCGAGCAGTACTTC.

This clone was counted a few times. This chain uses TRBV25-1 with TRBJ2-1; 10 bases fit TRBD2. The J segment lost 6 bases and the V segment lost 2 bases, leaving 7 bases of the junction unmatched. The CDR3 sequence is 16 residues long. Per germline, CDR1 MGHDK and CDR2 SYGVNS. Here the CDR3 DNA reads TGTGCCAGCAGTGAACTAGCGGGAGAATCCGTCAATGAGCAGTTCTTC. Its protein product is CASSELAGESVNEQFF.